The clone carrying this T cell receptor (beta chain) was counted only a few times. Antigen specificity is unknown. These data are taken from a study of blood T cells in healthy people across ages. Every sample yielded at least 6 million isolated PBMCs. The CDR3 extends over 14 amino acids. V lost 6 bases and J lost 5, with 15 bases in between. Germline V gene sequence: CDR1 SGHKS, CDR2 YYEKEE (reference sequence). Study-wide findings and caveats: Per million T cells, TCR beta diversity dropped about linearly as age rose.

Sample-barcoded 5' priming and a J-beta primer mix drove a second PCR of roughly 6 to 12 cycles. TCRdb reanalysed the 5' RACE reads using MiXCR and keeps one entry per CDR3 protein. This table holds about 780,000 distinct CDR3 sequences, under 80% found once. This chain connects TRBV5-5 to TRBJ2-1; D may be TRBD1 or TRBD2 (5 bases each). The sequencing input was blood. The clonotype originates from a man younger than 40 in good health. CDR3 sequence reads: CASTARGDDNEQFF. The CDR3 DNA is TGTGCCAGCACCGCGCGAGGGGATGACAATGAGCAGTTCTTC.